A selection of T cell receptor beta chains follows, all from one sample in a study of T cell clonotyping in hematopoietic cell transplantation. Repertoires were generated with immunoSEQ multiplex PCR, while TCRdb's copy carries only in-frame clones and drops some. Of around 6,300 clones in the sample, less than 90% are singletons; the top ten hold roughly 15%. Specimen: peripheral blood mononuclear cells, collected 180 days after allogeneic stem cell transplant. The receptors derive from a female patient between 50 and 60 years old who had an allogeneic stem cell transplant from an unrelated donor, so the T cells may come from the graft donor. Some clones in this sample may be carry-over from other donors' samples. The CDR3 runs from the conserved cysteine through the conserved F or W. Fields, in order: D gene, clone size, V gene, J gene, CDR3 length, CDR3 protein, CDR3 DNA. The D gene is left open where the match is weak. Clone size, where shown, is once, few, many, or a class for clones that have expanded.

-	few	TRBV7-3	TRBJ2-3	12	CASRRHTDTQYF	TGTGCCAGTCGTCGACACACAGATACGCAGTATTTT
-	-	TRBV5-1	TRBJ2-5	11	CASSFMETQYF	TGCGCCAGCAGCTTCATGGAGACCCAGTACTTC
-	-	TRBV6-1	TRBJ2-7	13	CASSEDGTYEQYF	TGTGCCAGCAGTGAAGACGGGACCTACGAGCAGTACTTC
TRBD2	once	TRBV11-2	TRBJ2-7	15	CASSDRVSGGYEQYF	TGTGCCAGCAGCGACCGCGTGAGCGGGGGTTACGAGCAGTACTTC
-	-	TRBV10-3	TRBJ2-2	15	CATATIRENTGELFF	TGTGCCACCGCGACTATCCGGGAAAACACCGGGGAGCTGTTTTTT
-	-	TRBV4-1	TRBJ2-3	15	CASSQDLWGAGTQYF	TGCGCCAGCAGCCAAGATTTATGGGGAGCGGGTACGCAGTATTTT
-	few	TRBV2	TRBJ1-5	12	CASSLEDQPQHF	TGTGCCAGCAGTTTAGAGGATCAGCCCCAGCATTTT
-	-	TRBV29-1	TRBJ2-3	14	CSVVGRGSADTQYF	TGCAGCGTAGTCGGAAGAGGGTCGGCAGATACGCAGTATTTT
-	-	TRBV7-9	TRBJ1-1	15	CASSLARGANTEAFF	TGTGCCAGCAGCTTAGCAAGGGGAGCGAACACTGAAGCTTTCTTT
-	once	TRBV11-2	TRBJ1-1	12	CASSRSSTEAFF	TGTGCCAGCAGTCGATCGAGCACTGAAGCTTTCTTT
TRBD1	few	TRBV7-6	TRBJ2-7	15	CASSLTGGQDYEQYF	TGTGCCAGCAGCCTCACAGGGGGCCAAGACTACGAGCAGTACTTC
-	-	TRBV7-8	TRBJ2-2	14	CASSLVGDTGELFF	TGTGCCAGCAGCTTAGTAGGGGACACCGGGGAGCTGTTTTTT
TRBD2	once	TRBV10-1	TRBJ2-3	16	CASSQTLAGGPDTQYF	TGCGCCAGCAGCCAAACTCTAGCGGGGGGGCCAGATACGCAGTATTTT
TRBD2	-	TRBV14	TRBJ2-7	16	CASRLRSGGAYYEQYF	TGTGCCAGCAGACTCCGTAGCGGGGGGGCCTACTACGAGCAGTACTTC
-	-	TRBV2	TRBJ1-5	14	CASSGTVANQPQHF	TGTGCCAGCAGCGGGACGGTAGCAAATCAGCCCCAGCATTTT
TRBD2	once	TRBV7-8	TRBJ2-5	17	CASSLEAGTGGKETQYF	TGTGCCAGCAGCTTAGAGGCTGGGACGGGGGGGAAAGAGACCCAGTACTTC
TRBD2	-	TRBV7-9	TRBJ2-3	18	CASSLRLAGGPGSDTQYF	TGTGCCAGCAGCTTAAGACTAGCGGGGGGGCCCGGGTCAGATACGCAGTATTTT
-	-	TRBV28	TRBJ2-3	11	CASSTFQGQYF	TGTGCCAGCAGCACATTCCAAGGGCAGTATTTT
-	few	TRBV7-9	TRBJ1-5	16	CASSSTRQGDGQPQHF	TGTGCCAGCAGCTCAACCCGGCAGGGAGACGGTCAGCCCCAGCATTTT
-	-	TRBV4-1	TRBJ2-3	16	CASSQAPGVVTDTQYF	TGCGCCAGCAGCCAAGCTCCAGGGGTTGTGACAGATACGCAGTATTTT
-	-	TRBV7-3	TRBJ2-5	13	CASSLSGQETQYF	TGTGCCAGCAGCTTAAGTGGCCAAGAGACCCAGTACTTC
-	-	TRBV2	TRBJ2-3	15	CASTLDTPSTDTQYF	TGTGCCAGCACCCTGGACACCCCTAGCACAGATACGCAGTATTTT
-	-	TRBV25-1	TRBJ2-7	14	CASSELGETHEQYF	TGTGCCAGCAGTGAACTTGGGGAAACACACGAGCAGTACTTC
TRBD1	-	TRBV5-1	TRBJ2-2	17	CASSAGTAAAGLGELFF	TGCGCCAGCAGCGCCGGGACAGCCGCCGCTGGATTGGGGGAGCTGTTTTTT
-	-	TRBV2	TRBJ1-2	14	CASSEAVGADGYTF	TGTGCCAGCAGTGAAGCGGTGGGGGCGGATGGCTACACCTTC
-	-	TRBV30	TRBJ1-6	16	CAWSGLGGLRFSPLHF	TGTGCCTGGAGCGGGTTGGGCGGTCTGAGATTTTCACCCCTCCACTTT
-	-	TRBV7-8	TRBJ2-1	16	CASSTPGLSSYNEQFF	TGTGCCAGCAGCACCCCGGGACTTAGCTCCTACAATGAGCAGTTCTTC
-	-	TRBV11-2	TRBJ1-6	18	CASSLYSGAITYNSPLHF	TGTGCCAGCAGCTTGTATAGTGGGGCTATCACCTATAATTCACCCCTCCACTTT
-	-	TRBV5-1	TRBJ2-7	15	CASSASQRIANEQYF	TGCGCCAGCAGCGCCTCTCAAAGGATCGCCAACGAGCAGTACTTC